The rows below give T cell receptor beta chains drawn from one sample of a study of blood T cell repertoires in COVID-19. The data were produced by immunoSEQ multiplex PCR, yet TCRdb's version contains in-frame clones alone and is incomplete. The sample contains about 150,000 clones, around 83% of which appear only once. Material: PBMCs or T cells enriched from blood (not recorded which). These receptors came from a man in his fifties or sixties who had recovered from COVID-19. Each CDR3 is given with its conserved first and last residue. Each record gives: J gene, clone size, V gene, CDR3 protein. The size of a clone is reported for some rows only, either as once, few or many, or as a class for expanded clones.

J: TRBJ1-4
size: once
V: TRBV5-1
CDR3: CASRRTGSISATNEKLFF

J: TRBJ2-2
size: .
V: TRBV19
CDR3: CASSIVQGGAGELFF

J: TRBJ2-1
size: .
V: TRBV7-2
CDR3: CASSEQGNEQFF

J: TRBJ1-4
size: few
V: TRBV7-2
CDR3: CASSLGGGGLAEKLFF

J: TRBJ2-1
size: .
V: TRBV3-1/TRBV3-2
CDR3: CASSQGGGTSGGGEQFF

J: TRBJ2-5
size: .
V: TRBV4-1
CDR3: CASSQFLTGGQETQYF

J: TRBJ2-5
size: once
V: TRBV7-8
CDR3: CASSLLGRGQETQYF

J: TRBJ1-1
size: .
V: TRBV6-5
CDR3: CASNAGTVNTEAFF

J: TRBJ1-3
size: .
V: TRBV7-9
CDR3: CASSSVDRDGNTIYF

J: TRBJ2-1
size: .
V: TRBV5-1
CDR3: CASSLRPSGNEQFF

J: TRBJ2-7
size: .
V: TRBV19
CDR3: CASSTTGTHEQYF

J: TRBJ1-4
size: .
V: TRBV25-1
CDR3: CASSGQGPNEKLFF

J: TRBJ2-5
size: .
V: TRBV9
CDR3: CASSPRDRGGQETQYF

J: TRBJ1-3
size: .
V: TRBV10-3
CDR3: CAIMAGSGNTIYF

J: TRBJ2-1
size: medium-sized
V: TRBV27
CDR3: CASSLQLAVNEQFF

J: TRBJ1-3
size: .
V: TRBV29-1
CDR3: CSVMSFSGNTIYF

J: TRBJ1-5
size: .
V: TRBV7-2
CDR3: CASSLITDNQPQHF

J: TRBJ2-1
size: once
V: TRBV29-1
CDR3: CSVERAGSSYNEQFF

J: TRBJ2-3
size: .
V: TRBV6-5
CDR3: CASSSSGDTQYF

J: TRBJ1-2
size: .
V: TRBV19
CDR3: CATNPGGDYGYTF

J: TRBJ1-1
size: few
V: TRBV19
CDR3: CASKIQADRDSEAFF

J: TRBJ2-1
size: few
V: TRBV7-7
CDR3: CASSLDSGGAGEQFF

J: TRBJ1-1
size: .
V: TRBV7-6
CDR3: CASGNRGGAFDEAFF

J: TRBJ2-7
size: .
V: TRBV5-1
CDR3: CASSLVIGTGYEQYF

J: TRBJ2-5
size: .
V: TRBV27
CDR3: CASSPRNRQETQYF

J: TRBJ2-7
size: .
V: TRBV9
CDR3: CASSVEFNSYEQYF

J: TRBJ2-7
size: .
V: TRBV4-1
CDR3: CASSQATGGPYEQYF

J: TRBJ1-6
size: .
V: TRBV19
CDR3: CASSILGDGGGFSPLHF

J: TRBJ2-2
size: .
V: TRBV11-3
CDR3: CASSQPTGGGTGELFF